The clone carrying this TCR beta chain came up a few times. There are 15 residues in the CDR3. From germline, CDR1 is SGHTA and CDR2 FQGNSA. The junction had 8 bases not matched to a gene; V was cut back by 4 bases and J by 6 bases. A single record per CDR3 protein comes from TCRdb applying MiXCR to the 5' RACE reads. The sample includes some 120,000 distinct CDR3 sequences, 9.5% to 15% seen only once; the top ten take roughly 15%. The sample is drawn from a study of spatial heterogeneity in lung cancer. The time point was: blood at routine non-recurrence follow-up after resection. Sequencing of whole RNA from tumor, nontumor lung or frozen PBMC involved no sorting.

The sample was PBMCs, taken at follow-up. V is TRBV7-2 and J is TRBJ2-7; 11 bases fit TRBD2. The receptor was isolated from a male donor with early-stage non-small cell lung cancer. The CDR3 coding sequence is TGTGCCAGCAGCTCTTTAGCGGGGGGGCCTCTCGAGCAGTACTTC. Translated, it gives CASSSLAGGPLEQYF.